These T cell receptor beta chains were read from a single sample in a study of blood T cell repertoires in COVID-19. The table came from immunoSEQ multiplex PCR; TCRdb's copy has only in-frame clones and leaves some out. This table holds over 200,000 clones, 90% found once. Specimen: peripheral blood. These receptors were obtained from a man aged 25 to 40 with COVID-19, enrolled during active disease. The CDR3 runs from the conserved cysteine through the conserved F or W. Each record gives: CDR3 protein, V gene, clone size. Only some rows state a clone size, as once, few, many or a class for expanded clones.

CASRVSGIHEQYF,TRBV27,-
CASSLEGGGSYNEQFF,TRBV5-1,-
CASNPGQGNYGYTF,TRBV6-5,-
CASSLAPGRQETQYF,TRBV5-5,-
CASSSHGDYQPQHF,TRBV27,-
CASSLGTRAGGADTQYF,TRBV5-1,few
CASSMARGEAFF,TRBV19,-
CASSPLLAGATYEQYF,TRBV10-1,-
CASSSSTGATEAFF,TRBV7-3,-
CASSLSLERGRGYTF,TRBV7-8,-
CASSLIGRQQHF,TRBV12-3/TRBV12-4,-
CASSFGTGNQPQHF,TRBV5-1,-
CASSPGEGAYEQYF,TRBV7-9,-
CASSARDYSYEQYF,TRBV9,-
CASSLGQGETKNIQYF,TRBV5-1,-
CASRDRDNSPLHF,TRBV5-1,few
CASSLVAAGGETQYF,TRBV7-7,-
CASTFELSGNTIYF,TRBV6-6,few
CASSLGLAGEGSRELFF,TRBV5-4,-
CASSNLGQYGYTF,TRBV6-5,few